The text below deals with one T cell receptor beta chain. Its target is not known. V shed 5 bases and J shed 2 bases, with 12 bases lying between them. The CDR3 sequence is 14 residues long. Germline V gives CDR1 SGHVS, CDR2 FQNEAQ. This entry comes from a study of T cell responses to AZD1222 COVID-19 vaccine. Study results and limitations: As reported, nearly half of all spike-specific TCRs target variant regions that are unmutated. It was only after the peak T cell response that any repertoires were sampled.

Method: immunoSEQ multiplex PCR; TCRdb's copy keeps in-frame clones and lacks some. The sample lists a few hundred thousand clones, approximately 95% occurring once. The J gene is TRBJ1-2, the V gene TRBV7-8; a possible D gene is TRBD1 (5 bases). The clonotype was recovered from an adult in good health. Specimen: peripheral blood, collected on day 0 of AZD1222 vaccination. Here the CDR3 reads CASSPGHRNYGYTF. The CDR3 coding sequence is TGTGCCAGCAGCCCTGGACACAGGAACTATGGCTACACCTTC.